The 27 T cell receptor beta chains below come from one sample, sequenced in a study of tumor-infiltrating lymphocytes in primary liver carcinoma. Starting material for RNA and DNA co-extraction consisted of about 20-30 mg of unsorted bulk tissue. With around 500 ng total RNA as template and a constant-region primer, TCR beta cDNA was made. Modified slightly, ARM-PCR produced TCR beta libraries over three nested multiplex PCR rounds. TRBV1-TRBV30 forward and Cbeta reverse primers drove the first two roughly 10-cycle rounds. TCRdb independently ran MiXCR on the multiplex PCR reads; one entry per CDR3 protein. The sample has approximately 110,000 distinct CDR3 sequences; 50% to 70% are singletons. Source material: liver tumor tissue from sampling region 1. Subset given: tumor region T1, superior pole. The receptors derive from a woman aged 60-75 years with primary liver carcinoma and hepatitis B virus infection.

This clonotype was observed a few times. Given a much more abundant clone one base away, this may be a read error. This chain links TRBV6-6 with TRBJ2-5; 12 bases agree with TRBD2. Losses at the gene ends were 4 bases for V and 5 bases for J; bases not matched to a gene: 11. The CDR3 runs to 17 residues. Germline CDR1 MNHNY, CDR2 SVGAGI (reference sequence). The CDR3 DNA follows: TGTGCCAGCAGTTGCTCTGCTAGCGGGAGGGCCGGGGAGACCCAGTACTTC. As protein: CASSCSASGRAGETQYF.

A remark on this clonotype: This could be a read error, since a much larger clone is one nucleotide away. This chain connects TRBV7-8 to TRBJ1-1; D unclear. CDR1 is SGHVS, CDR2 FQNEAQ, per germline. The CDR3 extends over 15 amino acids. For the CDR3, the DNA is TGTGCCAGCAGCTTACATGGGAAGGGTGACACTGAAGCTTCCTTT. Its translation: CASSLHGKGDTEASF.

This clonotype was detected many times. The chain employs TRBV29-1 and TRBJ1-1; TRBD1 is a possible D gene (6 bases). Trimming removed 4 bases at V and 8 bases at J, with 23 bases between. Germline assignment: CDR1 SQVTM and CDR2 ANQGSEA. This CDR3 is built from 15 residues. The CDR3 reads CSVGGGLGRGVEAFF. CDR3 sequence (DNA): TGCAGCGTTGGGGGGGGCTTAGGTCGAGGGGTCGAAGCTTTCTTT.

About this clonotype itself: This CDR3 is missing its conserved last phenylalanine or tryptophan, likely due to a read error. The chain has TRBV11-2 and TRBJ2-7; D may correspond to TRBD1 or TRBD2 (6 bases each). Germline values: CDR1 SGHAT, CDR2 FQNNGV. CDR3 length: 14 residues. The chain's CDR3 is CGSSLGGYDYEQYL. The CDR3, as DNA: TGTGGCAGCAGCTTAGGGGGGTATGACTACGAGCAGTACTTA.

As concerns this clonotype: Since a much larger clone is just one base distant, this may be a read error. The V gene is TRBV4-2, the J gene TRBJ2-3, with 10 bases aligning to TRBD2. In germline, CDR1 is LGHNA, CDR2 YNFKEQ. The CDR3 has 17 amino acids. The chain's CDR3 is CVSSQDLLAGGTDTQYF. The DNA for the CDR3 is TGTGTCAGCAGCCAAGATCTCCTAGCGGGAGGCACAGATACGCAGTATTTT.

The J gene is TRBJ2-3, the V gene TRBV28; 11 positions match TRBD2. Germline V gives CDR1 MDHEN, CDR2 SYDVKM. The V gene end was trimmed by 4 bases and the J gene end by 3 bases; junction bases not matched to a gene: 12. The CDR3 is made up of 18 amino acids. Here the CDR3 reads CASSCRRRRTSGTDTQYF. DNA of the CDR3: TGTGCCAGCAGTTGCCGCCGCCGTCGGACTAGCGGGACAGATACGCAGTATTTT. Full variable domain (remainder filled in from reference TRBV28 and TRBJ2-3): DVKVTQSSRYLVKRTGEKVFLECVQDMDHENMFWYRQDPGLGLRLIYFSYDVKMKEKGDIPEGYSVSREKKERFSLILESASTNQTSMYLCASSCRRRRTSGTDTQYFGPGTRLTVL.

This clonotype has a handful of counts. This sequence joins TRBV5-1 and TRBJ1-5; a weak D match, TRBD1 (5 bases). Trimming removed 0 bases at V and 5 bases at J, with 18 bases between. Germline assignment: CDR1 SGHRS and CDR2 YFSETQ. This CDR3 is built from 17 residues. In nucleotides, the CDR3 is TGCGCCAGCAGCTTGGGGTCCGGGCGCTGGGGCGATCAGCCCCAGCATTTT. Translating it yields CASSLGSGRWGDQPQHF.

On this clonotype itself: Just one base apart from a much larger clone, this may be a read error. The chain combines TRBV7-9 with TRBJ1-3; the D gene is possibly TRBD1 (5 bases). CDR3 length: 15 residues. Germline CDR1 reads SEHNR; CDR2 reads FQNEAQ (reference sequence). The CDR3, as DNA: TGTGCCATCAGCCAGACAGCGAACTCTGGAAACACCATATATTTT. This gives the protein CAISQTANSGNTIYF.

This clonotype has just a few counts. The CDR3 DNA follows: TGTGCCAGCAGCTTAGAACAGGGCAGCTCCTACGAGCAGTACTTC. It codes for CASSLEQGSSYEQYF. The chain uses TRBV28 and TRBJ2-7, with D perhaps TRBD1 (6 bases). CDR1 and CDR2 from the germline V gene are MDHEN and SYDVKM. This CDR3 is built from 15 residues. V lost 6 bases, J lost 0 bases, and 15 bases lay in between.

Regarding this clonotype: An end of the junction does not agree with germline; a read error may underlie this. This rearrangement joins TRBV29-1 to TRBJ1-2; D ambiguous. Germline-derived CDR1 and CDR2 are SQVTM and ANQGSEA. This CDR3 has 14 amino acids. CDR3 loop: CSVARVTGARGCTF. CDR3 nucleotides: TGCAGCGTTGCCCGGGTGACGGGCGCTCGAGGCTGCACCTTC.

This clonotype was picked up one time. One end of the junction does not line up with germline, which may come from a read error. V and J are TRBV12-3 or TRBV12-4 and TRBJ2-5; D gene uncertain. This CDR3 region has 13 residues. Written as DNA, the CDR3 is TGTACCAGTAGTTTCTGGTTGCATGAGACCCAGTACTTC. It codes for CTSSFWLHETQYF.

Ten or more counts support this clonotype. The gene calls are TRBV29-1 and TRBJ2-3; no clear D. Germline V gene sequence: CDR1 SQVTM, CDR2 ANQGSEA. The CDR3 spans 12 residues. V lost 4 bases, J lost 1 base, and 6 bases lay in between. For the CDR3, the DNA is TGCAGCGTTGCGTTTGGCACAGATACGCAGTATTTT. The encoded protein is CSVAFGTDTQYF.

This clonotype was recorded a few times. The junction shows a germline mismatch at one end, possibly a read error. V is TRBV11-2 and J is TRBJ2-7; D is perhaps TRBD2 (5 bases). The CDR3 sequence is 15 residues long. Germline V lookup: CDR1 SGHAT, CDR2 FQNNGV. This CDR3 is CACSPAWESSYEQYF. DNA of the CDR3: TGTGCCTGTAGCCCCGCATGGGAGAGCTCCTACGAGCAGTATTTC.

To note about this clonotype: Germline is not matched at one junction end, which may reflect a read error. In DNA form, the CDR3 reads TGTACCAGCAGCCCTATCAATCAGAGGACAGATACGCAGTATTTT. It codes for CTSSPINQRTDTQYF. The chain joins TRBV7-8 to TRBJ2-3; D not certain. In germline, CDR1 is SGHVS, CDR2 FQNEAQ. CDR3 size: 15 residues.

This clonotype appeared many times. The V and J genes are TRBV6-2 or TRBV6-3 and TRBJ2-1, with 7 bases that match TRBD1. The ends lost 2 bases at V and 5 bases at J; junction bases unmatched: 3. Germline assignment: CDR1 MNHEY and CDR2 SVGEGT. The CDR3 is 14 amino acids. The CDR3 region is CASSYKGGHNEQFF. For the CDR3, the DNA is TGTGCCAGCAGTTACAAAGGGGGCCACAATGAGCAGTTCTTC.

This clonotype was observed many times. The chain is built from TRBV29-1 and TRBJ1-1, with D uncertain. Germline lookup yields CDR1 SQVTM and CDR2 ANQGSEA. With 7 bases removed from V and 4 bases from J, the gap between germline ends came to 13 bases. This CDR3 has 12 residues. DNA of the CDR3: TGCAGCGCAACGCCTGGCCGCACTGAAGCTTTCTTT. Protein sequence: CSATPGRTEAFF.

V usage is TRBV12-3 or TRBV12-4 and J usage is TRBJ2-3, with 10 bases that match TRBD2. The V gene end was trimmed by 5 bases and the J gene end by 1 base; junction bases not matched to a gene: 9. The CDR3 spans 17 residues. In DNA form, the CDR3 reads TGTGCCAGCAGTCCTATGCTAGCGGGAGCTGGCACAGATACGCAGTATTTT. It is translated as CASSPMLAGAGTDTQYF.

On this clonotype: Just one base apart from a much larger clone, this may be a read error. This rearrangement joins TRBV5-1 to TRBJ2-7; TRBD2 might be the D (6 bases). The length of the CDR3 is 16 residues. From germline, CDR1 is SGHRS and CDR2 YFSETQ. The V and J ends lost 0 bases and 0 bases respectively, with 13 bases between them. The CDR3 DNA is TGCGCCAGCAGCTTGGAATGTGGCGGGACCTCCTACGAGCAGTACTTC. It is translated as CASSLECGGTSYEQYF.

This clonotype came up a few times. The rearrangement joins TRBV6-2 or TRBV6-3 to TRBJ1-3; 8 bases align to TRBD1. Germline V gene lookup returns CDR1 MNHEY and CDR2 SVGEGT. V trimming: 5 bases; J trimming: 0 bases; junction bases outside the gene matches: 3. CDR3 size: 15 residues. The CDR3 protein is CASSRTGTSGNTIYF. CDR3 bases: TGTGCCAGCAGTCGGACAGGGACCTCTGGAAACACCATATATTTT.

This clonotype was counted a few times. This chain's CDR3 is CASSQNAGVPEKLFF. For the CDR3, the DNA is TGCGCCAGCAGCCAAAACGCAGGGGTCCCTGAAAAACTGTTTTTT. The chain carries TRBV5-1 and TRBJ1-4, with D possibly being TRBD1 (6 bases). The V end lost 4 bases, the J end lost 7 bases, and 17 bases lay between the germline ends. The germline V gene encodes CDR1 SGHRS and CDR2 YFSETQ. The CDR3 length is 15 residues.

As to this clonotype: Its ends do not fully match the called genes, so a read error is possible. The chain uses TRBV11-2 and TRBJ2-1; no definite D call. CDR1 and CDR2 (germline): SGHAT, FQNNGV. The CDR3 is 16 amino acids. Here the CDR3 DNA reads TGTGCCAGCAGCTTGGACCCTGGCAGCTCCTACAATGTGCAGTTCTTC. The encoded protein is CASSLDPGSSYNVQFF.

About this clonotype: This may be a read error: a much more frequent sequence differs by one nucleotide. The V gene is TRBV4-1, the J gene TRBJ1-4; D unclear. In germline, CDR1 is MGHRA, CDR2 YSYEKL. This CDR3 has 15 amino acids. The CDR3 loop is CASTPYSSTNEKVFF. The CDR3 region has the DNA TGCGCCAGCACCCCATACAGCTCTACTAATGAAAAAGTGTTTTTT.

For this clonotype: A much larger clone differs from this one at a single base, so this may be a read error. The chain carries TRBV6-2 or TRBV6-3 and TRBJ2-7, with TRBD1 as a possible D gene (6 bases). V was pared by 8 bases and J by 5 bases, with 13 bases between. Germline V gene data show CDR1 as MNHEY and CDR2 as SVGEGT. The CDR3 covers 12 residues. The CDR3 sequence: CASLDRNHEQYF. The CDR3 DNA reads TGTGCCAGCCTAGACAGGAACCACGAGCAGTACTTC.

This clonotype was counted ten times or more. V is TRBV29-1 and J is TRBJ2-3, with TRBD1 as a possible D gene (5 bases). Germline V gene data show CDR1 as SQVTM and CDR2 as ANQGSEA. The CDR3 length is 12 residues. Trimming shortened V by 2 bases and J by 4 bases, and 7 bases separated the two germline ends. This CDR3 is CSVERGADTQYF. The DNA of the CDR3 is TGCAGCGTTGAAAGGGGCGCAGATACGCAGTATTTT.

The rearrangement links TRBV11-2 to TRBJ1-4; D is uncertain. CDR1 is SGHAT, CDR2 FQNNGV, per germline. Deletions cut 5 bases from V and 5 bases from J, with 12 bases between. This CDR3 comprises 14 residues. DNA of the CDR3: TGTGCCAGCAGCCACGACAAGTTGAATGAAAAACTGTTTTTT. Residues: CASSHDKLNEKLFF.

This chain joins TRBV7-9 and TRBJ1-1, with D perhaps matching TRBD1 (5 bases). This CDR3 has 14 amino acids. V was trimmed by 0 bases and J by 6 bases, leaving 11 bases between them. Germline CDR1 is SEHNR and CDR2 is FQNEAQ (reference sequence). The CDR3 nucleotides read TGTGCCAGCAGCTTAGCATCAGGGAAACCTGAAGCTTTCTTT. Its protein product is CASSLASGKPEAFF.

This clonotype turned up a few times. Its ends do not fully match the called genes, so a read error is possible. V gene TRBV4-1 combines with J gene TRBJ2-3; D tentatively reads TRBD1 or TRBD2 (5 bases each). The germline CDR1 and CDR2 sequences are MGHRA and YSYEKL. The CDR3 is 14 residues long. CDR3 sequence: CVSSRTRDPDTQYF. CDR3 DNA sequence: TGTGTCAGCAGCCGAACCAGGGACCCAGATACGCAGTATTTT.